The TCR beta chain described here comes from a study of T cell responses to AZD1222 COVID-19 vaccine. General observations from the study: Per reports, nearly half of all spike-specific TCRs target regions that are unmutated in variants. Dominant at 160-218 and 743-854, vaccine-associated CD4 TCRs also spanned spike.

The CDR3 spans 14 residues. Germline-derived CDR1 and CDR2 are SEHNR and FQNEAQ (reference sequence). V was shortened by 8 bases and J by 3 bases, with 16 bases between the two germline ends. Clones were read by immunoSEQ multiplex PCR, and TCRdb kept only the in-frame ones, dropping some. The profile covers about 200,000 clones, with approximately 95% appearing a single time and roughly 1% taken by the ten largest. Doses given second, at about 4 or about 12 weeks, were pooled. Concerning this clone itself: What it recognizes is unknown.

The specimen was peripheral blood, collected 28 days after the second AZD1222 dose. This TCR came from an adult who received the AZD1222 COVID-19 vaccine. The rearrangement uses TRBV7-9 and TRBJ1-1, with D possibly TRBD1 on 6 matching bases. The CDR3 region is CASSIAGADTEAFF. The DNA of the CDR3 is TGTGCCAGCTCAATTGCGGGGGCCGACACTGAAGCTTTCTTT.